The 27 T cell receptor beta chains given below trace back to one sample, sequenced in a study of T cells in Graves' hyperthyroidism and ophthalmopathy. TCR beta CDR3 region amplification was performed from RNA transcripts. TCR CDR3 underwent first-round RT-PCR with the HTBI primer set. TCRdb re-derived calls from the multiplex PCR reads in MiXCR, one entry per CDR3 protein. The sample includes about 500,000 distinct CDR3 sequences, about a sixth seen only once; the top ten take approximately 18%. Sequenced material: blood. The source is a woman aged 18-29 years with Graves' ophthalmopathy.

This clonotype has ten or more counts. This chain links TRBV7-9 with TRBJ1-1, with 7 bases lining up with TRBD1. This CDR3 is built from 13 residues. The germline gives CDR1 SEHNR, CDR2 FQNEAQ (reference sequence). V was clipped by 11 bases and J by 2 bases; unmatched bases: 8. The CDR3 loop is CAGRTGRNTEAFF. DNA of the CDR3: TGTGCCGGAAGGACAGGCCGTAACACTGAAGCTTTCTTT.

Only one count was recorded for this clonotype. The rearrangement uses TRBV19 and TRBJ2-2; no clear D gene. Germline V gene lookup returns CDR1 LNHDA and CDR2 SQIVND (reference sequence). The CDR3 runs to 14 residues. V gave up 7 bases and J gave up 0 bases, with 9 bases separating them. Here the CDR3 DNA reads TGTGCCAGTACCAGCCAGACGAACACCGGGGAGCTGTTTTTT. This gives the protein CASTSQTNTGELFF. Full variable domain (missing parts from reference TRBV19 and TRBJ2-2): DGGITQSPKYLFRKEGQNVTLSCEQNLNHDAMYWYRQDPGQGLRLIYYSQIVNDFQKGDIAEGYSVSREKKESFPLTVTSAQKNPTAFYLCASTSQTNTGELFFGEGSRLTVL.

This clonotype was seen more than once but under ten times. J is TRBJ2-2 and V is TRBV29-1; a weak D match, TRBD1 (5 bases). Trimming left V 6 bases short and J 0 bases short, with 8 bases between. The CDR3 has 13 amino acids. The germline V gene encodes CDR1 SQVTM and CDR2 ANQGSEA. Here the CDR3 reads CSVDSANTGELFF. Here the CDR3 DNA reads TGCAGCGTAGACAGTGCGAACACCGGGGAGCTGTTTTTT.

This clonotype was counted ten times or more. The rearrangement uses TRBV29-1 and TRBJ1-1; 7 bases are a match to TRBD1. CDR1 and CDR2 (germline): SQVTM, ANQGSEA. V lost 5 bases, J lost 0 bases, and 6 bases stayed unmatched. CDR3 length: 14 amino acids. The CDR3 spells CSVKPGQLNTEAFF. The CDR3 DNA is TGCAGCGTTAAACCGGGACAGCTGAACACTGAAGCTTTCTTT.

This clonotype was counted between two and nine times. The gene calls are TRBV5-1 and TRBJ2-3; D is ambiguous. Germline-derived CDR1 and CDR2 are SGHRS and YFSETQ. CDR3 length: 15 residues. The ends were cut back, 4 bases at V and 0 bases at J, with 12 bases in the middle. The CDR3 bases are TGCGCCAGCAGCCCAGAATTCACTAGCACAGATACGCAGTATTTT. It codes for CASSPEFTSTDTQYF.

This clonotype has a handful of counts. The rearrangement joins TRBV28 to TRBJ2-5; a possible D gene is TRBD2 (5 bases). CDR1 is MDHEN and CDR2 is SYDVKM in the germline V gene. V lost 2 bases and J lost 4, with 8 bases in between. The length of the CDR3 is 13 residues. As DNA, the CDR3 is TGTGCCAGCAGTTTAATGGCGGGAGAGACCCAGTACTTC. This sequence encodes CASSLMAGETQYF.

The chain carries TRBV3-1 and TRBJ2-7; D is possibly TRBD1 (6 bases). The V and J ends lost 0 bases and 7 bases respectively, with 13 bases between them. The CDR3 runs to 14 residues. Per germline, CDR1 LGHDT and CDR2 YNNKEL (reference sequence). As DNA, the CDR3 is TGTGCCAGCAGCCAAGATGGCAGGGGCGGGGAGCAGTACTTC. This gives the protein CASSQDGRGGEQYF.

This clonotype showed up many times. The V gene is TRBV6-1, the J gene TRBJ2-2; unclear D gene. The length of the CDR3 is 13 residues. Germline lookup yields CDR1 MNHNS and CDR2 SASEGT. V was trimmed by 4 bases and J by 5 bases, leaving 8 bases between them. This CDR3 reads CASSVLITGELFF. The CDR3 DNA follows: TGTGCCAGCAGTGTCCTTATTACCGGGGAGCTGTTTTTT.

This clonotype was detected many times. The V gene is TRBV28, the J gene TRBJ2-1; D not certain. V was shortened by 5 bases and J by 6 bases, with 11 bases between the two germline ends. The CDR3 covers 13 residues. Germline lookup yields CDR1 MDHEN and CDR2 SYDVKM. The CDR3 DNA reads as TGTGCCAGCAGTCTACTCAGATCCAATGAGCAGTTCTTC. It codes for CASSLLRSNEQFF.

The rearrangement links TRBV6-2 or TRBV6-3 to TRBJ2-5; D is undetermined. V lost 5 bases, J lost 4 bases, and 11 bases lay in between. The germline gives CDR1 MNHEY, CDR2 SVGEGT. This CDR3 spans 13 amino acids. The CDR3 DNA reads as TGTGCCAGCAGTCTAGGCACTGTAGAGACCCAGTACTTC. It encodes CASSLGTVETQYF.

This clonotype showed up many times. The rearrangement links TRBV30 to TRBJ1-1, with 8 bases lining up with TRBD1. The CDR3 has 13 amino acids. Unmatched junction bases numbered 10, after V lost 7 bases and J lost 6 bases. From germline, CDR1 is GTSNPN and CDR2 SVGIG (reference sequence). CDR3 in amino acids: CALEWTGLSEAFF. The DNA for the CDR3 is TGTGCCTTGGAGTGGACAGGGTTGTCTGAAGCTTTCTTT.

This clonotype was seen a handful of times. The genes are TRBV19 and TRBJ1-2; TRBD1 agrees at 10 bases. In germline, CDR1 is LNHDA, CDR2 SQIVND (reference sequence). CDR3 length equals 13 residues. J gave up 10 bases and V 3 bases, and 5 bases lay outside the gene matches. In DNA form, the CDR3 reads TGTGCCAGTAGTATTCCCGGGACAGGGGACTACACCTTC. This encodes CASSIPGTGDYTF.

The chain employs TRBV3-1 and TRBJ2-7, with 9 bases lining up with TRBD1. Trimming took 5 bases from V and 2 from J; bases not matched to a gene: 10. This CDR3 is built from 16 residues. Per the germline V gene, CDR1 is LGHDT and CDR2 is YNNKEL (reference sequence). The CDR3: CASSTHRGRRPYEQYF. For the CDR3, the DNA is TGTGCCAGCAGCACCCACAGGGGGCGTAGGCCCTACGAGCAGTACTTC.

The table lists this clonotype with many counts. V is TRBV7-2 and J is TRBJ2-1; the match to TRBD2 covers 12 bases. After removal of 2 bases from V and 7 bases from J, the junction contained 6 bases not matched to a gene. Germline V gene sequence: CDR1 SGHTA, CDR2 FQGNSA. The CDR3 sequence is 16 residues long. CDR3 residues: CASSLSLAGGLNEQFF. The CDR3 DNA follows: TGTGCCAGCAGCTTATCGCTAGCGGGAGGGCTGAATGAGCAGTTCTTC.

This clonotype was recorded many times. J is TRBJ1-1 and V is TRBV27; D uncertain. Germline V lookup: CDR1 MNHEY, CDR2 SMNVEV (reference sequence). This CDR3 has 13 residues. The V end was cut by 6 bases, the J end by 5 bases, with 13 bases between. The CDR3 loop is CASSWRVRTEAFF. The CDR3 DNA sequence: TGTGCCAGCAGCTGGCGGGTCCGGACTGAAGCTTTCTTT.

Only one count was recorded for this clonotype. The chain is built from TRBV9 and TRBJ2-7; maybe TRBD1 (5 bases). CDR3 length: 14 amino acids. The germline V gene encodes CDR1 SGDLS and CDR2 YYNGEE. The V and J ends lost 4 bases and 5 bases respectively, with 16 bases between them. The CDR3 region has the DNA TGTGCCAGCAGCTTCGGGCCCTCCAGGGACGAGCAGTACTTC. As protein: CASSFGPSRDEQYF. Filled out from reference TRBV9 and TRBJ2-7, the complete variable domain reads DSGVTQTPKHLITATGQRVTLRCSPRSGDLSVYWYQQSLDQGLQFLIQYYNGEERAKGNILERFSAQQFPDLHSELNLSSLELGDSALYFCASSFGPSRDEQYFGPGTRLTVT.

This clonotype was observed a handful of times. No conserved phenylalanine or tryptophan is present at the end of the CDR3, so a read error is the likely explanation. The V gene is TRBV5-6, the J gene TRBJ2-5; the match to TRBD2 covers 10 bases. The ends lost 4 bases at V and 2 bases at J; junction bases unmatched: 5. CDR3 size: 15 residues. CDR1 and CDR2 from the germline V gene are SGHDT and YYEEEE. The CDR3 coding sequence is TGTGCCAGCAGCACCGGACTAGCGGCACAAGAGACCCAGTACCTC. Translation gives CASSTGLAAQETQYL.

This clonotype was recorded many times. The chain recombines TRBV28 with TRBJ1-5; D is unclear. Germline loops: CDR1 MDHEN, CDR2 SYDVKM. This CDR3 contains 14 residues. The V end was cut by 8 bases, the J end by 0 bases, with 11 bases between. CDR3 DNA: TGTGCCAGCCGTTCCTCGTATAGCAATCAGCCCCAGCATTTT. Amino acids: CASRSSYSNQPQHF.

CDR3 amino acids: CSAKFSGRALTYEQYF. As DNA, the CDR3 is TGCAGTGCTAAGTTTAGCGGGAGGGCTCTCACCTACGAGCAGTACTTC. V and J are TRBV20-1 and TRBJ2-7; 11 bases map to TRBD2. Trimming took 4 bases from V and 2 from J; bases not matched to a gene: 10. This CDR3 has 16 amino acids. Germline-derived CDR1 and CDR2 are DFQATT and SNEGSKA (reference sequence).

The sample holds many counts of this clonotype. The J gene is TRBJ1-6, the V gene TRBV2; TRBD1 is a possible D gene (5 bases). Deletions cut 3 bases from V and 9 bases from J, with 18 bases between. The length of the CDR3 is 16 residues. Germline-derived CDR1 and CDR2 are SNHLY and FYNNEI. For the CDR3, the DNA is TGTGCCAGCAGTGATTGGGTGGGGGTGGACGGTTCACCCCTCCACTTT. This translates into CASSDWVGVDGSPLHF. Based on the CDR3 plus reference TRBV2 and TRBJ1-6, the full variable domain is EPEVTQTPSHQVTQMGQEVILRCVPISNHLYFYWYRQILGQKVEFLVSFYNNEISEKSEIFDDQFSVERPDGSNFTLKIRSTKLEDSAMYFCASSDWVGVDGSPLHFGNGTRLTVT.

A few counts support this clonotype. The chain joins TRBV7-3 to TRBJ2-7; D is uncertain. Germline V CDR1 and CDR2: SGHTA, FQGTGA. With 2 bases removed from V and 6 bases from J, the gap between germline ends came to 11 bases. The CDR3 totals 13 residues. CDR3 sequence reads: CASSLGPEFEQYF. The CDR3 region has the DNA TGTGCCAGCAGCTTAGGCCCGGAGTTCGAGCAGTACTTC.

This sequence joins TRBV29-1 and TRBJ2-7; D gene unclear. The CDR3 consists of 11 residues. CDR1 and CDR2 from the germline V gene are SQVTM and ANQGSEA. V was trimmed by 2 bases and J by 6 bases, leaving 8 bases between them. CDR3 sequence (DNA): TGCAGCGTTGAATCTGGGTCCGAGCAGTACTTC. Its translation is CSVESGSEQYF.

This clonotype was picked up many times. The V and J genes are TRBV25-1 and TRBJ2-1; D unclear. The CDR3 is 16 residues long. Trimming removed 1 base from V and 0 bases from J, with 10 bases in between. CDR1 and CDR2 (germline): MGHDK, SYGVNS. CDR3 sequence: CASSESADSSYNEQFF. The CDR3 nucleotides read TGTGCCAGCAGTGAATCGGCGGATAGCTCCTACAATGAGCAGTTCTTC.

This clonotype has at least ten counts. CDR3 sequence reads: CASSLGLDYNEQFF. The CDR3 DNA sequence: TGCGCCAGCAGCTTGGGACTGGACTACAATGAGCAGTTCTTC. The genes are TRBV5-1 and TRBJ2-1; D gene ambiguous. The CDR3 loop spans 14 amino acids. Germline values: CDR1 SGHRS, CDR2 YFSETQ. V was trimmed by 0 bases and J by 3 bases, leaving 7 bases between them.

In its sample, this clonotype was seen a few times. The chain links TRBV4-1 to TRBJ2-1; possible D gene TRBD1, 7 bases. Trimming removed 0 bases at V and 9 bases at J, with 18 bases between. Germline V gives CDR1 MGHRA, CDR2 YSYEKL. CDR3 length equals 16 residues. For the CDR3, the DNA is TGCGCCAGCAGCCAAGATCCCAACAGGGGAGGTGTTGAGCAGTTCTTC. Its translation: CASSQDPNRGGVEQFF.

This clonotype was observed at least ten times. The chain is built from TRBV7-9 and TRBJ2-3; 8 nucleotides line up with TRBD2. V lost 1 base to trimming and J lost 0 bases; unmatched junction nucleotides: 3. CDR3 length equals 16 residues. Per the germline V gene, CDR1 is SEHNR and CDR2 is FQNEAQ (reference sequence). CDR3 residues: CASSLVGTRSTDTQYF. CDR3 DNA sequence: TGTGCCAGCAGCTTAGTGGGGACTAGAAGCACAGATACGCAGTATTTT.

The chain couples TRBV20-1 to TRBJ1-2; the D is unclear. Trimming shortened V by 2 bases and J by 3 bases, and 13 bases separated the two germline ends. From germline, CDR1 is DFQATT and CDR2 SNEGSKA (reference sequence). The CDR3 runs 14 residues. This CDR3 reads CSARRAGLDYGYTF. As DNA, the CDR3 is TGCAGTGCTAGACGGGCCGGATTAGACTATGGCTACACCTTC.